This entry features one T cell receptor (beta chain) sequence. The data were obtained in a study of blood T cell repertoires in COVID-19. For the study at large: The United States, Italy and Spain supplied acute and convalescent COVID-19 samples. Sources were T cells, B-cell-depleted T cells, or PBMCs; the material itself was cDNA or gDNA.

V was pared by 0 bases and J by 6 bases, with 11 bases of the junction left unmatched. Germline CDR1 reads SGHAT; CDR2 reads FQNNGV. The CDR3 consists of 18 residues. Original processing notes: Amplifying reference gene primers gave estimates of nucleated cell counts. Sequencing used immunoSEQ multiplex PCR; TCRdb keeps in-frame clones, though not all of them. The DNA gave D and trimming, while V, J and clone size come from that table. The sample has about 120,000 clones; 85% are singletons. This chain links TRBV11-2 with TRBJ2-3; 11 bases align to TRBD2. The material sequenced was peripheral blood. This TCR derives from a man of 80 years or more with acute or convalescent COVID-19. The CDR3 loop is CASSLDAAGLADLDTQYF. DNA of the CDR3: TGTGCCAGCAGCTTAGATGCCGCGGGACTAGCGGACCTCGATACGCAGTATTTT.